This TCR beta chain derives from a study of blood T cells in healthy people across ages (dated by TCRdb to between 2014 and 2017). Broadly, across the study: Template switching captured roughly one uniquely barcoded TCR beta cDNA molecule per two T cells in model experiments. The study measured age-related changes in TCR beta repertoire diversity using deep sequencing normalized with unique cDNA molecular identifiers. The donors were divided into four age groups: young (average 16 years), middle-aged (approximately 41), aged (about 61) and long-lived (82). To avoid experimental bias, donors of different ages were spread randomly across the sequencing lanes. Using the same blood draw, the study looked at two additional independent replicas of 1 million unique cDNA reads for two donors, one aged 18 to 30 and the other aged 80 or older. The full study reports these points: Observed TCR beta diversity per million T cells fell roughly linearly with age, and a significant reduction was already apparent by age around 44. Conclusive comparison of naive and antigen-experienced compartments was prevented by the profiling of bulk unsorted PBMCs. Donor CMV infection status was unknown, potentially confounding age-related changes in expanded clonotypes. Observed TCR beta diversity correlated strongly with the percentage of naive T cells measured by flow cytometry. Estimates of total diversity based on one million sequenced T cells were regarded as lower bounds and as underestimates. Compared with the aged group, more naive CD4+ T cells, fewer expanded clones and increased TCR diversity were shown by the long-lived group, suggesting age selection.

Donors were a few dozen systemically healthy Caucasian individuals from Russia aged 6 to 90 years. Each donor gave around 9.8 milliliters of peripheral blood, collected into EDTA-treated Vacutainer tubes. Ficoll-Paque density-gradient centrifugation was used to isolate PBMCs, with at least 7 million per sample. Total RNA was extracted from PBMCs with Trizol reagent, with at least 6 micrograms obtained per sample. Naive CD45RAhigh/CD27high T cell percentages were measured by flow cytometry on a PBMC aliquot from every donor. This clonotype was seen more than once but under ten times. Its antigen is not yet known. No per-base quality is available; no much larger clone lies one base away. The method was 5' RACE. Reads for this sample came from an Illumina HiSeq 2500. A second 7 to 11 cycle PCR used a sample-barcoded 5' primer and a J-beta primer mix. A template-switch 5' adaptor carrying 12 random nucleotides introduced a unique molecular identifier onto each TCR beta cDNA molecule. Each sample yielded at least 2.5 million CDR3-containing paired-end reads. First-strand cDNA synthesis was performed from all RNA using the Mint cDNA synthesis kit, with priming by a TRBC-specific oligonucleotide. All cDNA was treated with uracil-DNA glycosylase and then went through a first 18-cycle PCR with the universal primers M1SS and BC2_uni_R. Per the source publication's procedure: For normalization, 1 million high-quality reads were randomly selected from each sample, with every read carrying a distinct molecular identifier. Reads with shared molecular identifiers were discarded instead of being binned into consensus sequences. MiTCR, set to a Q25 quality threshold and the strictest error-elimination algorithm, was used for CDR3 identification, clonotype clustering and error correction. A nonparametric unseen species model with Euler transformation was used to estimate lower-bound total TCR beta diversity. TCRdb itself trimmed the public reads at Q25 with fastp, ran MiXCR and retained productive beta chains. CDR3 protein duplicates are merged, each entry listing the most common genes and DNA. V and J calls and clone size were set by TCRdb, not the authors. This sample gives approximately 810,000 distinct CDR3 sequences in total; roughly 26% of them show up just once. Of the sample, around a sixth falls within the top ten clones.

Including the terminal cysteine and phenylalanine, the CDR3 comprises 15 residues. Only CDR3 DNA remains: 45 bases, in frame from the first base. V is reduced by 1 base and J by 6 bases, leaving a spacing of 15 bases between them. CDR1 and CDR2, looked up from the germline V gene, are SGHTA and FQGNSA. The specimen sequenced was blood. This clonotype was obtained from a woman at least 80 years old in good health. The rearrangement joined TRBV7-2 to TRBJ1-1; the D gene identity is not certain. The bases read TGTGCCAGCAGCTTAGAAGTCGGAAATTTCGCTGAAGCTTTCTTT. Its translation is CASSLEVGNFAEAFF.